These 10 T cell receptor beta chains came from one sample sequenced in a study of blood T cells in healthy people across ages (dated by TCRdb to the mid-2010s). Library preparation employed 5' RACE. Reads for this sample came from an Illumina HiSeq 2500. A second PCR of about 7 to 12 cycles was run with a J-beta primer mix and a sample-barcoded 5' primer. TCRdb cleaned the public reads at Q25 with fastp, built clones with MiXCR and kept in-frame beta chains. A single entry per CDR3 protein holds the most common genes and DNA from its merged rows. This sample is represented by about 1.6 million distinct CDR3 sequences; roughly 32% of them were singletons. Approximately 10% of the sample goes to the ten largest clones. The sequencing input was blood. The receptors shown here come from a woman in her 30s in good health.

The genes are TRBV3-1 and TRBJ1-5; no reliable D call. This CDR3 is 17 amino acids long. Germline V gene sequence: CDR1 LGHDT, CDR2 YNNKEL (reference sequence). V shed 0 bases and J shed 2 bases, with 14 bases lying between them. CDR3 sequence: CASSQDRGLRGNQPQHF. The CDR3 nucleotides read TGTGCCAGCAGCCAAGATAGAGGGCTTCGGGGCAATCAGCCCCAGCATTTT.

This clonotype was counted only a few times. The chain is built from TRBV27 and TRBJ1-2; tentative D call: TRBD1 (6 bases). The CDR3 covers 15 residues. Germline lookup yields CDR1 MNHEY and CDR2 SMNVEV (reference sequence). V lost 3 bases, J lost 5 bases, and 16 bases lay in between. The CDR3 protein is CASSLGRGALYGYTF. CDR3 nucleotides: TGTGCCAGCAGTTTGGGACGGGGGGCTCTATATGGCTACACCTTC.

J is TRBJ2-1 and V is TRBV20-1; 8 positions match TRBD2. There are 15 residues in the CDR3. The germline CDR1 and CDR2 sequences are DFQATT and SNEGSKA (reference sequence). V was clipped by 3 bases and J by 7 bases; unmatched bases: 11. CDR3 DNA sequence: TGCAGTGCTAGGACTCCCCAACTAGCGGCAAATGAGCAGTTCTTC. Its protein is CSARTPQLAANEQFF.

This rearrangement joins TRBV7-6 to TRBJ2-6; D is unclear. The V and J ends lost 0 bases and 0 bases respectively, with 6 bases between them. This CDR3 has 16 amino acids. Germline CDR1 and CDR2: SGHVS and FNYEAQ. DNA for the CDR3: TGTGCCAGCAGCTTAGCGACGGCCTCTGGGGCCAACGTCCTGACTTTC. It specifies CASSLATASGANVLTF.

Concerning this clonotype: A read error may produce the germline difference seen at one junction end. The V and J genes are TRBV15 and TRBJ2-6, with D unresolved. The CDR3 spans 17 residues. Per germline, CDR1 LNHNV and CDR2 YYDKDF (reference sequence). CDR3 sequence (DNA): TGTGCCACCGGCAGAGATCTCACAGTCTCTGGGGCCAACGTCCTGACTTTC. Translating it yields CATGRDLTVSGANVLTF.

J is TRBJ2-2 and V is TRBV9, with TRBD1 identical over 8 bases. The length of the CDR3 is 15 residues. CDR1 and CDR2 (germline): SGDLS, YYNGEE. V was clipped by 4 bases and J by 1 base; unmatched bases: 3. The CDR3 is CASSPGTGNTGELFF. CDR3 DNA sequence: TGTGCCAGCAGCCCCGGGACAGGGAACACCGGGGAGCTGTTTTTT.

This clonotype was seen a handful of times. The V and J genes are TRBV3-1 and TRBJ1-2, with D unresolved. V lost 0 bases to trimming and J lost 4 bases, with 12 bases between them. This CDR3 is 15 amino acids long. Germline V lookup: CDR1 LGHDT, CDR2 YNNKEL (reference sequence). DNA for the CDR3: TGTGCCAGCAGCCAAGATATTGGCAGAACCTATGGCTACACCTTC. Translated: CASSQDIGRTYGYTF.

This clonotype was detected a few times. This chain links TRBV28 with TRBJ2-5; 7 bases fit TRBD1. CDR3 length equals 14 residues. Germline V gene lookup returns CDR1 MDHEN and CDR2 SYDVKM. With 5 bases clipped from V and 5 bases from J, the junction kept 8 bases outside the gene matches. The CDR3 loop reads CASSEDRLWETQYF. CDR3 coding DNA: TGTGCCAGCAGTGAGGACAGGCTGTGGGAGACCCAGTACTTC.

This clonotype turned up a few times. The chain employs TRBV4-2 and TRBJ2-3; D may be TRBD2 (5 bases). Trimming left V 4 bases short and J 3 bases short, with 26 bases between. Germline V CDR1 and CDR2: LGHNA, YNFKEQ. CDR3 length: 19 residues. The CDR3 sequence: CASSPELGVGYAVTDTQYF. In DNA form, the CDR3 reads TGTGCCAGCAGCCCCGAACTGGGAGTGGGGTACGCGGTTACAGATACGCAGTATTTT.

This clonotype was seen ten or more times. The rearrangement links TRBV27 to TRBJ1-2; D ambiguous. Germline V gives CDR1 MNHEY, CDR2 SMNVEV (reference sequence). This CDR3 is 15 amino acids long. The V end was cut by 0 bases, the J end by 4 bases, with 12 bases between. The CDR3 DNA follows: TGTGCCAGCAGTTTATCGACTTCTGAGATCTATGGCTACACCTTC. This encodes CASSLSTSEIYGYTF.